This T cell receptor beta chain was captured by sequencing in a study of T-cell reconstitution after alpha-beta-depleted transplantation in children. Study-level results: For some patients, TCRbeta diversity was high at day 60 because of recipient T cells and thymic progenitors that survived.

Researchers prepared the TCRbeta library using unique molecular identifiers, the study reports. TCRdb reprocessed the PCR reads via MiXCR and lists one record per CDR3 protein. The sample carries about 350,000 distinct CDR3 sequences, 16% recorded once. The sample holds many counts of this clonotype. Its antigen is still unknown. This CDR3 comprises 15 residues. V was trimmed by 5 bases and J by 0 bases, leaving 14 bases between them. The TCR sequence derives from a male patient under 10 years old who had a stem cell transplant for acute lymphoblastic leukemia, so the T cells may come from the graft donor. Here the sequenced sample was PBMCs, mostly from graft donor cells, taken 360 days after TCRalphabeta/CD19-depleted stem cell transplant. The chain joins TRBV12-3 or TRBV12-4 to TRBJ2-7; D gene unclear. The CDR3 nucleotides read TGTGCCAGCAGTCCCCTGGACCGGAGCTCCTACGAGCAGTACTTC. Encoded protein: CASSPLDRSSYEQYF.